The rows below give T cell receptor beta chains drawn from one sample of a study of human T cells and chemical hapten exposure. TCRdb re-called the RACE reads with MiXCR, one entry per CDR3 protein. The sample consists of 180,000 or so distinct CDR3 sequences, around 13% of them appearing once. This sample comprised whole blood, obtained in connection with sensitization to the hapten diphenylcyclopropenone (DPC). The source is a woman under 40 with alopecia areata. Some clones in this sample may be carry-over from other donors' samples. Each CDR3 is given with its conserved first and last residue. A D gene is named only where the DNA matches it firmly. Some rows mark clone size as missing; the rest say once, few, many or name a class of expanded clone.

>TRBJ2-3|NA|NA|TRBV2
TGTGCCTCCAGTGAGTCGCGGTGGAATACGCAGTATTTT
CASSESRWNTQYF
>TRBJ1-1|many|TRBD1|TRBV20-1
TGCAGTGCTAGACCCTGGACAGGGTATAACACTGAAGCTTTCTTT
CSARPWTGYNTEAFF
>TRBJ2-7|many|NA|TRBV28
TGTGCCACGGGATCCTACGAGCAGTACTTC
CATGSYEQYF
>TRBJ2-7|NA|TRBD2|TRBV29-1
TGCAGCTCGTTAGCGGGGAAGCCCTACGAGCAGTACTTC
CSSLAGKPYEQYF
>TRBJ2-7|NA|NA|TRBV29-1
TGCAGCGTGATATTACTCTCCTACGAGCAGTACTTC
CSVILLSYEQYF
>TRBJ2-5|few|TRBD1|TRBV6-5
TGTGCCAGCAGTCCGTCCGACAGGGTAGAGACCCAGTACTTC
CASSPSDRVETQYF
>TRBJ2-3|few|NA|TRBV30
TGTGCCTGGAGTACAGGGTGGGCTACGCAGTATTTT
CAWSTGWATQYF
>TRBJ1-6|NA|NA|TRBV30
TGTGCCTGTCCGGGAGACGATTCACCCCTCCACTTT
CACPGDDSPLHF
>TRBJ2-7|NA|NA|TRBV18
TGTGCCAGCTCACCCTCAGGGATGTACGAGCAGTACTTC
CASSPSGMYEQYF
>TRBJ1-2|NA|NA|TRBV15
TGTGCCACCAGCAGAGGGGTCGGGACGCAATATGGCTACACCTTC
CATSRGVGTQYGYTF
>TRBJ2-5|NA|TRBD2|TRBV7-2
TGTGCCAGCAGCTGGGAGGGCCAAGAGACCCAGTACTTC
CASSWEGQETQYF
>TRBJ2-5|NA|NA|TRBV29-1
TGCAGCGTGGGACATAAAGGGGAGACCCAGTACTTC
CSVGHKGETQYF
>TRBJ1-4|NA|TRBD1|TRBV28
TGTGCCAGCAGGAAGGGGGCTAAACTGTTTTTT
CASRKGAKLFF
>TRBJ2-3|NA|NA|TRBV10-3
TGTGCCATCAGTACGACTAGCACAGATACGCAGTATTTT
CAISTTSTDTQYF
>TRBJ2-5|NA|NA|TRBV7-6
TGTGCCAGCAGCCCCCATCAAGAGACCCAGTACTTC
CASSPHQETQYF
>TRBJ1-2|few|NA|TRBV6-6
TGTGCCAGCAGTTACATTCCGGGGGGCTATGGCTACACCTTC
CASSYIPGGYGYTF
>TRBJ1-1|few|NA|TRBV7-3
TGTGCCAGCAGCCCCTCCGGGCTGAACACTGAAGCTTTCTTT
CASSPSGLNTEAFF
>TRBJ2-7|NA|TRBD2|TRBV20-1
TGCAGTGCTAGAGATGAGACTAGCGGGGGGAGGTTTCGGGACGAGCAGTACTTC
CSARDETSGGRFRDEQYF
>TRBJ1-6|many|TRBD1|TRBV6-6
TGTGCCAGCAGTAGGACAGGGGCCTATAATTCACCCCTCCACTTT
CASSRTGAYNSPLHF
>TRBJ2-3|NA|NA|TRBV28
TGTGCCAGCGGTGGGGCCCCAGATACGCAGTATTTT
CASGGAPDTQYF
>TRBJ1-5|many|NA|TRBV5-1
TGTGCCAGCAGCTTAGGAAGCAATCAGCCCCAGCATTTT
CASSLGSNQPQHF
>TRBJ1-1|once|NA|TRBV10-3
TGTGCCATCAGTGATAGGCACTTGAACACTGAAGCTTTCTTT
CAISDRHLNTEAFF
>TRBJ1-2|many|NA|TRBV5-6
TGTGCCAGCAGCTTGGAGGTAGTCAACTATGGCTACACCTTC
CASSLEVVNYGYTF
>TRBJ1-6|NA|NA|TRBV6-2/TRBV6-3
TGTGCCAGCATTTCATCAGGGAGGTCAAATTCACCCCTCCACTTT
CASISSGRSNSPLHF
>TRBJ1-4|NA|NA|TRBV2
TGTGCCAGCAGTGAAGGGGGATTCGAGGAAAAACTGTTTTTT
CASSEGGFEEKLFF
>TRBJ2-5|NA|TRBD1|TRBV7-7
TGTGCCAGCAGCCGGGGACAGTCGTACCAAGAGACCCAGTACTTC
CASSRGQSYQETQYF
>TRBJ2-7|NA|NA|TRBV6-2/TRBV6-3
TGTGCCAGCAGTTACTCAGGTGACGTAGCCTACGAGCAGTACTTC
CASSYSGDVAYEQYF
>TRBJ1-3|NA|NA|TRBV5-4
TGTGCCAGCAGCATGATGACACTTGAGGGAGGGAACACCATATATTTT
CASSMMTLEGGNTIYF
>TRBJ2-1|NA|NA|TRBV11-1
TGTGCCAGCAGCTTTGACATTAGCTCCTACAATGAGCAGTTCTTC
CASSFDISSYNEQFF
>TRBJ2-5|few|NA|TRBV5-1
TGCGCCAGCAGCTTTACGGGGGCGTTTATCCAAGAGACCCAGTACTTC
CASSFTGAFIQETQYF
>TRBJ2-7|once|NA|TRBV20-1
TGCAGTGCTAGAGTATGGGACTCGAGCTCCTACGAGCAGTACTTC
CSARVWDSSSYEQYF